The rows below give T cell receptor beta chains drawn from one sample of a study of blood T cell repertoires in COVID-19. Assay used: immunoSEQ multiplex PCR; TCRdb lists only in-frame clones, some missing. The data contain 250,000 to 300,000 clones, roughly 86% of them seen just once; the ten biggest clones take up 3.6%. The sequenced sample consisted of peripheral blood. The receptor set was obtained from a man between 18 and 29 years old with active or convalescent COVID-19. Each CDR3 is given with its conserved first and last residue. The order of the fields is V gene, J gene, clone size, D gene, CDR3 protein, CDR3 DNA. The D gene is left open where the match is weak. Only part of the rows carry a size: once, few, many, or a class if the clone is expanded.

TRBV10-3	TRBJ1-1	once	NA	CAISAGRDTEAFF	TGTGCCATCAGCGCGGGGAGGGACACTGAAGCTTTCTTT
TRBV6-5	TRBJ2-7	NA	TRBD2	CASSYGAGVYEQYF	TGTGCCAGCAGTTACGGGGCGGGAGTGTATGAGCAGTACTTC
TRBV9	TRBJ2-7	NA	NA	CASSATPFMGPYEQYF	TGTGCCAGCAGCGCAACCCCCTTTATGGGCCCCTACGAGCAGTACTTC
TRBV5-4	TRBJ1-2	NA	TRBD1	CASSPTGLYNYGYTF	TGTGCCAGCAGCCCGACAGGGCTTTATAACTATGGCTACACCTTC
TRBV19	TRBJ1-1	NA	TRBD1	CASSISNRGGAFF	TGTGCCAGTAGTATATCAAACAGGGGTGGAGCTTTCTTT
TRBV9	TRBJ2-1	NA	TRBD2	CASSFSGRAINEQFF	TGTGCCAGCAGCTTCAGCGGGAGGGCCATAAATGAGCAGTTCTTC
TRBV6-5	TRBJ1-1	few	TRBD1	CASIGDRGNTEAFF	TGTGCCAGCATCGGGGACAGGGGGAACACTGAAGCTTTCTTT
TRBV5-4	TRBJ2-1	NA	NA	CASSLSFAGANNEQFF	TGTGCCAGCAGCTTGTCTTTTGCGGGGGCAAACAATGAGCAGTTCTTC
TRBV3-1/TRBV3-2	TRBJ1-4	NA	TRBD1	CASSQEGQGNEKLFF	TGTGCCAGCAGCCAAGAAGGACAGGGGAATGAAAAACTGTTTTTT
TRBV27	TRBJ2-4	once	NA	CASSLGTGRNIQYF	TGTGCCAGCAGTTTAGGAACAGGGAGAAACATTCAGTACTTC
TRBV24-1	TRBJ2-1	NA	TRBD2	CATSDFGSGGWDEQFF	TGTGCCACCAGTGATTTTGGCAGCGGGGGATGGGATGAGCAGTTCTTC
TRBV11-3	TRBJ2-1	NA	NA	CASSLRRLGSSYNEQFF	TGTGCCAGCAGCTTACGTCGGCTGGGGAGCTCCTACAATGAGCAGTTCTTC
TRBV11-3	TRBJ2-2	NA	NA	CASSQVLTVGGELFF	TGTGCCAGCAGCCAAGTACTGACAGTCGGCGGGGAGCTGTTTTTT
TRBV10-3	TRBJ2-7	NA	TRBD1	CAISEAGSDRGYEQYF	TGTGCCATCAGTGAGGCGGGGAGTGACAGGGGCTACGAGCAGTACTTC
TRBV5-1	TRBJ1-6	NA	NA	CASSSENSPLHF	TGCGCCAGCAGCTCCGAGAATTCACCCCTCCACTTT
TRBV9	TRBJ1-2	NA	TRBD1	CASSGRQGNYGYTF	TGTGCCAGCAGCGGCCGACAGGGAAACTATGGCTACACCTTC
TRBV7-3	TRBJ2-1	once	TRBD2	CASSQPGGLNEQFF	TGTGCCAGCAGCCAACCGGGGGGGCTTAATGAGCAGTTCTTC
TRBV9	TRBJ2-1	NA	TRBD2	CASSPGTSGGVNEQFF	TGTGCCAGCAGCCCGGGGACTAGCGGGGGGGTCAATGAGCAGTTCTTC
TRBV27	TRBJ2-1	NA	NA	CASSLTPASYNEQFF	TGTGCCAGCAGTTTAACTCCAGCGTCCTACAATGAGCAGTTCTTC
TRBV9	TRBJ1-5	once	TRBD1	CASSGQGGNQPQHF	TGTGCCAGCAGCGGACAGGGGGGTAATCAGCCCCAGCATTTT
TRBV20-1	TRBJ1-2	few	NA	CSANLGYTF	TGCAGTGCGAATCTAGGCTACACCTTC
TRBV6-4	TRBJ2-3	NA	TRBD1	CASSTRDRTSDTQYF	TGTGCCAGCAGTACTCGGGACAGAACTTCGGATACGCAGTATTTT
TRBV3-1/TRBV3-2	TRBJ2-5	NA	NA	CASSQESGQETQYF	TGTGCCAGCAGCCAAGAGAGTGGCCAAGAGACCCAGTACTTC
TRBV7-9	TRBJ1-2	NA	TRBD1	CASSLATGNYGYTF	TGTGCCAGCAGCTTAGCGACAGGGAACTATGGCTACACCTTC
TRBV5-1	TRBJ1-3	NA	NA	CASSLERGNTIYF	TGCGCCAGCAGCTTGGAGCGAGGAAACACCATATATTTT
TRBV6-5	TRBJ2-6	NA	NA	CASSSLTYSGANVLTF	TGTGCCAGCAGTTCCCTGACTTACTCTGGGGCCAACGTCCTGACTTTC
TRBV29-1	TRBJ1-3	few	NA	CSVEGSSGNTIYF	TGCAGCGTTGAAGGCAGCTCTGGAAACACCATATATTTT
TRBV21-1	TRBJ1-2	NA	NA	CASSKVGPRHPNYGYTF	TGTGCCAGCAGCAAAGTGGGGCCGCGACACCCGAACTATGGCTACACCTTC
TRBV15	TRBJ2-7	NA	TRBD1	CATSRDFGQGNSYEQYF	TGTGCCACCAGCAGAGATTTTGGACAGGGGAATTCCTACGAGCAGTACTTC
TRBV7-3	TRBJ2-2	NA	TRBD1	CASSSIAGGATGELFF	TGTGCCAGCAGCTCTATAGCAGGGGGAGCGACCGGGGAGCTGTTTTTT
TRBV5-4	TRBJ2-7	many	NA	CASSLGAGPAGEQYF	TGTGCCAGCAGCTTGGGGGCAGGTCCGGCCGGCGAGCAGTACTTC
TRBV30	TRBJ1-1	NA	NA	CAWSVAIGGTEAFF	TGTGCCTGGAGTGTGGCAATCGGGGGCACTGAAGCTTTCTTT
TRBV28	TRBJ1-6	NA	NA	CASSPRDRDSPLHF	TGTGCCAGCAGTCCACGGGATCGAGATTCACCCCTCCACTTT
TRBV3-1/TRBV3-2	TRBJ2-7	NA	TRBD2	CASSPPWASGERVYEQYF	TGTGCCAGCAGCCCTCCTTGGGCGAGCGGGGAGAGAGTCTACGAGCAGTACTTC
TRBV18	TRBJ2-5	NA	NA	CASSSVMAGPGQETQYF	TGTGCCAGCTCATCTGTAATGGCGGGGCCCGGGCAAGAGACCCAGTACTTC
TRBV6-5	TRBJ1-1	NA	NA	CALRRTEGFTEAFF	TGTGCCCTCCGCCGCACAGAAGGATTCACTGAAGCTTTCTTT
TRBV5-6	TRBJ1-1	few	TRBD1	CASSEGQGEGLNTEAFF	TGTGCCAGCAGCGAGGGACAGGGGGAAGGGTTGAACACTGAAGCTTTCTTT
TRBV7-9	TRBJ1-1	NA	NA	CASSPPPTMNTEAFF	TGTGCCAGCAGCCCCCCTCCCACAATGAACACTGAAGCTTTCTTT
TRBV29-1	TRBJ1-1	few	TRBD1	CSVVSPETGTEAFF	TGCAGCGTTGTAAGCCCAGAGACAGGGACTGAAGCTTTCTTT
TRBV5-6	TRBJ2-3	once	NA	CASNSRRVTTDTQYF	TGTGCCAGCAACTCCCGTCGGGTTACCACAGATACGCAGTATTTT
TRBV6-5	TRBJ2-5	once	NA	CASISGTETQYF	TGTGCCAGCATCTCAGGAACGGAGACCCAGTACTTC
TRBV5-1	TRBJ1-2	NA	TRBD1	CASSFGQVDGYTF	TGCGCCAGCAGCTTCGGACAGGTGGATGGCTACACCTTC
TRBV6-4	TRBJ2-7	once	TRBD2	CASSDNLGLAGLEGVYEQYF	TGTGCCAGCAGTGACAATTTGGGACTAGCGGGACTCGAAGGGGTTTACGAGCAGTACTTC
TRBV7-9	TRBJ1-1	NA	TRBD1	CASTAPGQGITEAFF	TGTGCCAGCACAGCCCCGGGACAGGGAATCACTGAAGCTTTCTTT
TRBV7-3	TRBJ1-1	NA	TRBD1	CASSSGQGVEAFF	TGTGCCAGCAGCTCGGGACAGGGGGTTGAGGCTTTCTTT
TRBV3-1/TRBV3-2	TRBJ1-6	NA	TRBD1	CASSLSRDRDPNNSPLHF	TGTGCCAGCAGCCTAAGCCGGGACAGAGACCCTAATAATTCACCCCTCCACTTT
TRBV6-5	TRBJ2-7	NA	NA	CASSYTGSSYEQYF	TGTGCCAGCAGTTACACTGGGAGCTCCTACGAGCAGTACTTC
TRBV30	TRBJ2-7	few	NA	CAWSVITGFEQYF	TGTGCCTGGAGTGTAATAACAGGGTTCGAGCAGTACTTC
TRBV28	TRBJ1-2	NA	TRBD1	CASSVARTGSYGYTF	TGTGCCAGCAGTGTCGCAAGGACAGGGTCCTATGGCTACACCTTC
TRBV5-1	TRBJ2-3	NA	NA	CASSLGVDYTDTQYF	TGCGCCAGCAGCTTGGGAGTTGATTACACAGATACGCAGTATTTT
TRBV6-2/TRBV6-3	TRBJ2-1	NA	TRBD1	CASSYWRQGNEQFF	TGTGCCAGCAGTTATTGGAGACAGGGGAATGAGCAGTTCTTC
TRBV2	TRBJ2-3	NA	NA	CASRLQDTQYF	TGTGCCAGCAGATTACAAGATACGCAGTATTTT
TRBV19	TRBJ1-2	NA	NA	CASKKRETNGYTF	TGTGCCAGTAAAAAACGGGAGACGAATGGCTACACCTTC
TRBV11-3	TRBJ1-3	NA	NA	CASSPHGSGNTIYF	TGTGCCAGCAGCCCCCACGGGTCTGGAAACACCATATATTTT
TRBV27	TRBJ1-6	few	TRBD1	CASHQGDRGLILSSYNSPLHF	TGTGCCAGCCATCAGGGGGACAGAGGATTAATTCTGAGCTCCTATAATTCACCCCTCCACTTT
TRBV6-5	TRBJ2-7	NA	NA	CATEGKLYEQYF	TGTGCCACTGAGGGAAAACTCTACGAGCAGTACTTC
TRBV19	TRBJ1-4	once	TRBD1	CASKGQGVEKLFF	TGTGCCAGCAAGGGACAGGGAGTGGAAAAACTGTTTTTT